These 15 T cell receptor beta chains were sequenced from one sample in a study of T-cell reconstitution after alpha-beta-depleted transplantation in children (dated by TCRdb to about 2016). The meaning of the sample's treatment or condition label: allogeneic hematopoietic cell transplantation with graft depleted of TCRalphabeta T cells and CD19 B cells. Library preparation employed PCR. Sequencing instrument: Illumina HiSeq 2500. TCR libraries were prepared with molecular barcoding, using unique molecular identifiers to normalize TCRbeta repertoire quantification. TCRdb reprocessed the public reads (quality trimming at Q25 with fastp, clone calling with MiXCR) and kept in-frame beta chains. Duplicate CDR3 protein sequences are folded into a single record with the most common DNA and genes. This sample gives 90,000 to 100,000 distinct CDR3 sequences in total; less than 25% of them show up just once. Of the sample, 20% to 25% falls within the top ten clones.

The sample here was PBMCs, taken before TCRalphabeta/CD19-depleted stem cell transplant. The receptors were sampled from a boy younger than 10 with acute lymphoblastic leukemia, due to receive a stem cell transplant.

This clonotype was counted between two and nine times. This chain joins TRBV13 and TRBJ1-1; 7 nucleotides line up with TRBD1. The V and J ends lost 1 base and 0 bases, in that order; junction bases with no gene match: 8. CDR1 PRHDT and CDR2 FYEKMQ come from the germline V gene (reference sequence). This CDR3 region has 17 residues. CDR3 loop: CASSLESWDSLNTEAFF. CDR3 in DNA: TGTGCCAGCAGCTTAGAGTCTTGGGACAGCTTGAACACTGAAGCTTTCTTT.

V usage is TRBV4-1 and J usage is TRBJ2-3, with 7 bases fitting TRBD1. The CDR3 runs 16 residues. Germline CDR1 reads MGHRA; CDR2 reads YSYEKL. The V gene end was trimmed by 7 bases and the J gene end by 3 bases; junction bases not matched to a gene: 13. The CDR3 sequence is CASTRLTGEETDTQYF. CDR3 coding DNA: TGCGCCAGCACCCGTCTCACAGGGGAAGAGACAGATACGCAGTATTTT.

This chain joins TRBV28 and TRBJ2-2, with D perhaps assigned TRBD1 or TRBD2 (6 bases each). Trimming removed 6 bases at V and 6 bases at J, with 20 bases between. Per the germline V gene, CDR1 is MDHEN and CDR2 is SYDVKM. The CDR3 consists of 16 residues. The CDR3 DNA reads TGTGCCAGCAGCCGCCAGGGGTTTAGCGGCCCCGGGGAGCTGTTTTTT. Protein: CASSRQGFSGPGELFF.

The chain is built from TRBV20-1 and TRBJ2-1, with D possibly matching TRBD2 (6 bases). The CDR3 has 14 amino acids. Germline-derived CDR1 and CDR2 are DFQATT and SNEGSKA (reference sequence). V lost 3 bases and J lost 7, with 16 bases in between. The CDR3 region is CSARGGEARNEQFF. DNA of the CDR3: TGCAGTGCTAGGGGTGGGGAGGCTCGTAATGAGCAGTTCTTC.

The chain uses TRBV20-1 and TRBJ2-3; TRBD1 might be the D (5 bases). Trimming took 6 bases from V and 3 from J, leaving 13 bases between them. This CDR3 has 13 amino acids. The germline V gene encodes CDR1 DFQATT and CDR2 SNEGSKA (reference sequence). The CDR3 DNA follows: TGCAGTGCCGGTCAAGGGGCAACAGATACGCAGTATTTT. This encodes CSAGQGATDTQYF.

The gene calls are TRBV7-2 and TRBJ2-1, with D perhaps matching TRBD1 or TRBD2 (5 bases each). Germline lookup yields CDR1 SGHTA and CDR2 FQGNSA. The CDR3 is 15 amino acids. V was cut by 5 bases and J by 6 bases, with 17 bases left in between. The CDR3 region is CASSRDGTPFNEQFF. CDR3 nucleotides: TGTGCCAGCAGCCGGGACGGAACTCCCTTCAATGAGCAGTTCTTC. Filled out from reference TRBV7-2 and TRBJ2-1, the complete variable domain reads GAGVSQSPSNKVTEKGKDVELRCDPISGHTALYWYRQSLGQGLEFLIYFQGNSAPDKSGLPSDRFSAERTGGSVSTLTIQRTQQEDSAVYLCASSRDGTPFNEQFFGPGTRLTVL.

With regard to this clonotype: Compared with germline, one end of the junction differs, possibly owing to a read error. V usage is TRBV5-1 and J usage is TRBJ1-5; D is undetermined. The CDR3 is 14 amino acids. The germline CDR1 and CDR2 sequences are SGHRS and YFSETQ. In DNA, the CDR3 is TGTGCCAGCAGCTTCGACCCCAGCAATCAGCCCCAGCATTTT. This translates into CASSFDPSNQPQHF.

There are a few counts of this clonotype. The CDR3 loop reads CASSLEGGPLGGYTF. DNA of the CDR3: TGCGCCAGCAGCTTGGAAGGGGGGCCCCTCGGTGGCTACACCTTC. The chain couples TRBV5-1 to TRBJ1-2; D might be TRBD1 (6 bases). The CDR3 length is 15 residues. Germline assignment: CDR1 SGHRS and CDR2 YFSETQ. Trimming pared 0 bases from V and 7 bases from J, leaving 16 bases between. The whole variable domain, filled in from reference TRBV5-1 and TRBJ1-2, reads KAGVTQTPRYLIKTRGQQVTLSCSPISGHRSVSWYQQTPGQGLQFLFEYFSETQRNKGNFPGRFSGRQFSNSRSEMNVSTLELGDSALYLCASSLEGGPLGGYTFGSGTRLTVV.

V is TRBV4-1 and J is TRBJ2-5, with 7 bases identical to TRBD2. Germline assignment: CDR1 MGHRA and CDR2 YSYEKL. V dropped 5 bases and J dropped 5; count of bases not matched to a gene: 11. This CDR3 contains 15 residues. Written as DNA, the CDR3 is TGCGCCAGCAGCGCTAGCGGAGGGGCCGGGGAGACCCAGTACTTC. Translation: CASSASGGAGETQYF.

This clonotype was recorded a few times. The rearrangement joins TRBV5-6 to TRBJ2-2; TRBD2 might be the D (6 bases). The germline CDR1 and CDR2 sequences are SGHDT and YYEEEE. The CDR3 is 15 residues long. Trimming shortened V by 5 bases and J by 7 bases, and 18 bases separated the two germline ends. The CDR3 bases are TGTGCCAGCAGTCAAGGTAGCGGAGTAGACGGGGAGCTGTTTTTT. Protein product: CASSQGSGVDGELFF.

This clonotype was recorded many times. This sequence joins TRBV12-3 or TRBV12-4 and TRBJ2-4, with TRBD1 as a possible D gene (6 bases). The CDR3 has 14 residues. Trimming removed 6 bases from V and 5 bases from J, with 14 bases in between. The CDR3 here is CASSQTGPQNIQYF. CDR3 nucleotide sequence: TGTGCCAGCAGCCAGACAGGACCGCAAAACATTCAGTACTTC.

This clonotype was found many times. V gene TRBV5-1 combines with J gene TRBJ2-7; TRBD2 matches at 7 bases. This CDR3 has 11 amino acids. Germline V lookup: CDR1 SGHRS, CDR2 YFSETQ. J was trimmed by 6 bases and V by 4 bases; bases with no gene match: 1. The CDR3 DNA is TGCGCCAGCAGCGGGGGGGGCGAGCAGTACTTC. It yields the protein CASSGGGEQYF. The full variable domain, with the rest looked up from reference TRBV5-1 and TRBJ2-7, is KAGVTQTPRYLIKTRGQQVTLSCSPISGHRSVSWYQQTPGQGLQFLFEYFSETQRNKGNFPGRFSGRQFSNSRSEMNVSTLELGDSALYLCASSGGGEQYFGPGTRLTVT.

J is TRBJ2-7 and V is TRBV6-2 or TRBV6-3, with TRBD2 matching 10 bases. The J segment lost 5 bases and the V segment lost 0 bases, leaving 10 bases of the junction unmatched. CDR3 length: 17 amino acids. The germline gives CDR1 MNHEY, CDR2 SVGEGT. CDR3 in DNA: TGTGCCAGCAGTTACTCTCGGACTAGCGGAAAAACCGACGAGCAGTACTTC. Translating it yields CASSYSRTSGKTDEQYF.

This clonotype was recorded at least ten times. CDR3 in DNA: TGTGCCAGCAGCTTAAACGATGGGTACGAGCAGTACTTC. Protein product: CASSLNDGYEQYF. The rearrangement joins TRBV7-2 to TRBJ2-7; no clear D. Deletions cut 2 bases from V and 4 bases from J, with 9 bases between. CDR3 size: 13 residues. Germline V CDR1 and CDR2: SGHTA, FQGNSA.

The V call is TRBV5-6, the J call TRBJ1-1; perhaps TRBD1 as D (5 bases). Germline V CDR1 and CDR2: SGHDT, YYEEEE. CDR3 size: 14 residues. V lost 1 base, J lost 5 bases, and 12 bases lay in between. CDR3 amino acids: CASSLSGAWTEAFF. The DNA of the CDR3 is TGTGCCAGCAGCTTGTCTGGGGCCTGGACTGAAGCTTTCTTT. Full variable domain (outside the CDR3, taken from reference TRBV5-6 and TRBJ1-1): DAGVTQSPTHLIKTRGQQVTLRCSPKSGHDTVSWYQQALGQGPQFIFQYYEEEERQRGNFPDRFSGHQFPNYSSELNVNALLLGDSALYLCASSLSGAWTEAFFGQGTRLTVV.